Listed below are T cell receptor beta chains from one sample, sequenced in a study of chronic HIV infection and antiretroviral therapy. One entry per CDR3 protein, called by TCRdb with MiXCR from the 5' RACE reads. The table records about 38,000 distinct CDR3 sequences, approximately 7.4% of them present only once. Sequenced input: peripheral blood. The receptor source for this set is an adult who had HIV and had not received antiretroviral therapy, or was an uninfected healthy control (not recorded which). Each CDR3 is given with its conserved first and last residue. The D gene is left open where the match is weak. Size is omitted from some rows. Given values are once, few, many or a class for expanded clones.

TRBJ2-1 TRBD2 TRBV2 many 15 TGTGCCAGCAGTGATATCGGGAGGGCCGGGGATGAGCAGTTCTTC CASSDIGRAGDEQFF
TRBJ1-2 TRBD1 TRBV29-1 few 13 TGCAGCGTGGTCGGGGGACAGGGGCCTGGCTACACCTTC CSVVGGQGPGYTF
TRBJ2-1 TRBD2 TRBV5-1 medium-sized 18 TGCGCCAGCAGAGGATTGACGGGAGGGCCTGGAACCTACAATGAGCAGTTCTTC CASRGLTGGPGTYNEQFF
TRBJ1-1 . TRBV4-2 few 15 TGTGCCAGCAGCCAAGATCGCGTGACGAACACTGAAGCTTTCTTT CASSQDRVTNTEAFF
TRBJ2-1 . TRBV20-1 many 11 TGCAGTGCAACGACTGGGAATGAGCAGTTCTTC CSATTGNEQFF
TRBJ1-6 TRBD1 TRBV6-2/TRBV6-3 few 16 TGTGCCAGCAGTTACTCGGCAGGGGGCAGGAATTCACCCCTCCACTTT CASSYSAGGRNSPLHF
TRBJ2-7 TRBD2 TRBV9 few 16 TGTGCCAGCAGCGTAGGGTCTAGCGGGAGTTTGTACGAGCAGTACTTC CASSVGSSGSLYEQYF
TRBJ2-3 TRBD2 TRBV28 few 16 TGTGCCAGTCACGGCTTTGTCGCTAGCGGGACAGATACGCAGTATTTT CASHGFVASGTDTQYF
TRBJ2-1 . TRBV27 many 13 TGTGCCACCCAACCCGACGTGGGGGGTGAGCAGTTCTTC CATQPDVGGEQFF
TRBJ2-7 . TRBV28 few 13 TGTGCCACCAGAAGGGGGGGAGGCGACGAGCAGTACTTC CATRRGGGDEQYF
TRBJ2-1 . TRBV5-1 . 17 TGCGCCAGCAGCTTTCTTCTAGAATCTCGATGGGGCAATGAGCAGTTCTTC CASSFLLESRWGNEQFF
TRBJ1-5 . TRBV10-3 many 14 TGTGCCATCAGAGCCAAAGAGGGCAATCAGCCCCAGCATTTT CAIRAKEGNQPQHF
TRBJ2-4 . TRBV29-1 many 11 TGCAGCGTCGCACAGTCAAACATTCAGTACTTC CSVAQSNIQYF
TRBJ2-1 . TRBV6-1 many 15 TGTGCCAGTAACTTAGCGGTGACCTCCTACAATGAGCAGTTCTTC CASNLAVTSYNEQFF
TRBJ1-2 . TRBV29-1 many 14 TGCAGCGTTGAAGCCCGATTCTCTTCCTGGAGCTACACCTTC CSVEARFSSWSYTF
TRBJ2-7 . TRBV29-1 . 15 TGCAGCGTTGAAGATAGTGGGGCACTTACCTACGAGCAGTACTTC CSVEDSGALTYEQYF
TRBJ1-1 . TRBV6-6 . 14 TGTGCCAGCAGTCATGGGGGGGACGGCGCTGAAGCTTTCTTT CASSHGGDGAEAFF
TRBJ1-1 . TRBV5-1 many 13 TGCGCCAGCAGCTTGGGGCAAGACGCTGAAGCTTTCTTT CASSLGQDAEAFF
TRBJ2-1 TRBD2 TRBV28 few 18 TGTGCCAGCAGTCACGGCCCCCGGACTAGAGATAAGTACAATGAGCAGTTCTTC CASSHGPRTRDKYNEQFF
TRBJ2-7 . TRBV28 few 15 TGTGCCAGCAGTTTAAGGGGGGGCTCAAACTACGAGCAGTACTTC CASSLRGGSNYEQYF
TRBJ1-1 . TRBV7-7 . 13 TGTGCTAGCAGCTTAGAAAGGAACACTGAAGCTTTCTTT CASSLERNTEAFF
TRBJ2-1 TRBD1 TRBV19 few 15 TGTGCCAGTAGGGCCGACAGGGGGACCTACAATGAGCAGTTCTTC CASRADRGTYNEQFF
TRBJ2-3 . TRBV5-1 many 15 TGCGCCAGCAGCTTGGAAGCATCAGGCACAGATACGCAGTATTTT CASSLEASGTDTQYF
TRBJ2-5 . TRBV28 few 14 TGTGCCAGCAGTTTACACGAGTATAGAGAGACCCAGTACTTC CASSLHEYRETQYF
TRBJ2-1 . TRBV28 many 12 TGTGCCAGCATCAATTTTTGGGGTGAGCAGTTCTTC CASINFWGEQFF
TRBJ2-5 . TRBV5-1 . 13 TGCGCCACCAGGAAAGACATACAAGAGACCCAGTACTTC CATRKDIQETQYF
TRBJ2-6 TRBD1 TRBV27 few 18 TGTGCCAGCAGTATCAAGGGACAGGAGATGATTGGGGCCAACGTCCTGACTTTC CASSIKGQEMIGANVLTF
TRBJ2-2 . TRBV19 many 15 TGTGCCAGTAGTACCGAGGGACTTGCCACCGGGGAGCTGTTTTTT CASSTEGLATGELFF
TRBJ2-7 TRBD2 TRBV2 many 15 TGTGCCAGCACCCCAAGGGGGACTAGCGTCTACGAGCAGTACTTC CASTPRGTSVYEQYF
TRBJ2-1 . TRBV7-2 many 14 TGTGCCAGCAGCTTACTGAGGGAGGCCAATGAGCAGTTCTTC CASSLLREANEQFF
TRBJ2-1 TRBD2 TRBV6-4 many 15 TGTGCCAGCAGTTGGACTAGCGGGAGTGCGAATGAGCAGTTCTTC CASSWTSGSANEQFF
TRBJ2-7 TRBD2 TRBV28 . 15 TGTGCCAGCACCGCGGGACTAGCGGGAGTGAACGAGCAGTACTTC CASTAGLAGVNEQYF
TRBJ2-7 . TRBV5-1 many 13 TGCGCCAGCAGCTTGGCCGGAAGTGACGAGCAGTACTTC CASSLAGSDEQYF
TRBJ2-7 . TRBV20-1 many 16 TGCAGTGCTAGAGATCGGATAGCGTACGATATCTACGAGCAGTACTTC CSARDRIAYDIYEQYF
TRBJ1-5 . TRBV3-1 few 13 TGTGCCAGCTCCAACAGGGACAATCAGCCCCAGCATTTT CASSNRDNQPQHF
TRBJ2-5 . TRBV11-2 many 15 TGTGCCAGCAGCTTTACCGGGACGATGATTGGGACCCAGTACTTC CASSFTGTMIGTQYF
TRBJ1-6 . TRBV20-1 many 14 TGCAGTGCTAGCCCCAGGGGTGGTGATTCACCCCTCCACTTT CSASPRGGDSPLHF
TRBJ2-7 TRBD2 TRBV9 . 16 TGTGCCAGCAGCGCCGCCGAGGGACTAGCGGGAAGGAAGCAGTACTTC CASSAAEGLAGRKQYF
TRBJ2-1 TRBD2 TRBV27 . 15 TGTGCCAGCAGTTTGGAGCGGGGGGTATACAATGAGCAGTTCTTC CASSLERGVYNEQFF
TRBJ2-1 TRBD2 TRBV5-1 many 15 TGCGCCAGCAGCCGAGCGGGAGTTCTGGTCAATGAGCAGTTCTTC CASSRAGVLVNEQFF
TRBJ2-5 . TRBV5-6 many 14 TGTGCCAGCAGCCTAGGGGGGCTTCAAGAGACCCAGTACTTC CASSLGGLQETQYF
TRBJ2-7 TRBD1 TRBV20-1 many 12 TGCAGTGCTAGAAGACAGGGCTACGAGCAGTACTTC CSARRQGYEQYF
TRBJ1-2 . TRBV29-1 . 13 TGCAGCGTTGGCGGTGCGGACTTCTATGGCTACACCTTC CSVGGADFYGYTF
TRBJ2-7 TRBD2 TRBV5-5 few 13 TGTGCCAGCAGCTGGGAAGCGGGAGGCGAGCAGTACTTC CASSWEAGGEQYF
TRBJ2-5 TRBD2 TRBV28 . 16 TGTGCCAGCAGCCCTTCATCCGGGACTAGAAGCGAGACCCAGTACTTC CASSPSSGTRSETQYF
TRBJ1-5 . TRBV27 few 13 TGTGCCAGCACCCTCTTCCCATATCAGCCCCAGCATTTT CASTLFPYQPQHF
TRBJ2-7 TRBD1 TRBV29-1 . 14 TGCAGCGTTGTGGTCGGGACAGTGGGTTTGGAGCAGTACTTC CSVVVGTVGLEQYF
TRBJ2-3 . TRBV28 many 15 TGTGCCAGCAGTAGGCGGCCGGCCGGCGCAGATACGCAGTATTTT CASSRRPAGADTQYF